The 17 T cell receptor beta chains in this list originate from one sample, sequenced in a study of regulatory T cells in long-lasting Graves disease (dated by TCRdb to about 2021). The library was prepared using multiplex PCR. TCRdb records Illumina HiSeq 4000 as the sequencer. CDR3 regions were amplified by Arm-PCR with iRepertoire HTBI primers to construct TCR beta libraries. In TCRdb, the public reads were trimmed at Q25 with fastp and aligned with MiXCR, with productive beta chains retained. Rows are unified per CDR3 protein, each entry keeping the most common DNA and genes. The sample contains about 450,000 distinct CDR3 sequences, 14% of them found a single time. Clones ranked in the top ten supply more than 15% of the sample. Taken with the paper, the label for time point translates to: newly diagnosed GD, antithyroid drugs for less than 3 months. For both TCR sequencing and RNA sequencing, RNA was extracted from PBMCs in TRIzol.

These data were likewise used in another study, on T cells in Graves' hyperthyroidism and ophthalmopathy.

The material was peripheral blood mononuclear cells (PBMCs), obtained at new diagnosis, from a patient treated with antithyroid drugs. The receptors were sampled from a woman in her fifties or sixties with Graves disease. Donor details come from another sample of the same person, matched by shared clones.

This clonotype was counted ten times or more. The V gene is TRBV28, the J gene TRBJ1-4, with TRBD1 as a possible D gene (6 bases). Trimming removed 1 base at V and 4 bases at J, with 19 bases between. This CDR3 region has 18 residues. CDR1 is MDHEN, CDR2 SYDVKM, per germline. CDR3 in amino acids: CASSLSYSGTRGNEKLFF. The CDR3 bases are TGTGCCAGCAGTTTATCATATTCGGGGACCAGGGGTAATGAAAAACTGTTTTTT.

This clonotype was seen repeatedly, ten times or more. The chain is built from TRBV5-6 and TRBJ2-1; no reliable D call. CDR3 length: 13 amino acids. V gave up 6 bases and J gave up 5 bases, with 12 bases separating them. Germline assignment: CDR1 SGHDT and CDR2 YYEEEE. In DNA, the CDR3 is TGTGCCAGCACGCCCCCAGAAGACAATGAGCAGTTCTTC. Translating it yields CASTPPEDNEQFF. The full variable domain, in which reference TRBV5-6 and TRBJ2-1 provide the parts outside the CDR3, is DAGVTQSPTHLIKTRGQQVTLRCSPKSGHDTVSWYQQALGQGPQFIFQYYEEEERQRGNFPDRFSGHQFPNYSSELNVNALLLGDSALYLCASTPPEDNEQFFGPGTRLTVL.

This clonotype occurred many times. The chain employs TRBV27 and TRBJ2-7; TRBD2 aligns across 13 bases. This CDR3 comprises 17 residues. The V gene's germline CDR1 is MNHEY and CDR2 SMNVEV (reference sequence). With V trimmed by 5 bases and J by 1 base, 8 bases remained unmatched. The CDR3 nucleotides are TGTGCCAGCAGTCTTAGACTAGCGGGAGGTTCGTCCTACGAGCAGTACTTC. It encodes CASSLRLAGGSSYEQYF.

V is TRBV28 and J is TRBJ2-1, with TRBD1 matching 7 bases. V was pared by 3 bases and J by 4 bases, with 3 bases of the junction left unmatched. This CDR3 is 14 amino acids long. Germline lookup yields CDR1 MDHEN and CDR2 SYDVKM. Here the CDR3 reads CASSFGQAYNEQFF. CDR3 nucleotide sequence: TGTGCCAGCAGTTTCGGACAGGCATACAATGAGCAGTTCTTC.

This clonotype was detected only a few times. A read error may produce the germline difference seen at one junction end. The rearrangement uses TRBV6-1 and TRBJ2-3; unclear D gene. Germline CDR1 is MNHNS and CDR2 is SASEGT. The CDR3 contains 12 residues. The CDR3 nucleotides read TGCGCCAGCAGTGAGTCAGCAGATACGCAGTATTTT. Encoded protein: CASSESADTQYF.

This clonotype came up many times. The rearrangement joins TRBV5-1 to TRBJ2-1; 10 nucleotides agree with TRBD1. Germline-derived CDR1 and CDR2 are SGHRS and YFSETQ. The CDR3 contains 16 residues. V shed 3 bases, J shed 6 bases, and the junction held 9 bases outside the gene matches. The CDR3 sequence: CASSSNPGQGINEQFF. CDR3 nucleotide sequence: TGCGCCAGCAGCTCGAACCCGGGACAGGGGATCAATGAGCAGTTCTTC.

This clonotype was recorded many times. This rearrangement joins TRBV5-1 to TRBJ1-1, with D unresolved. The CDR3 extends over 11 amino acids. Germline V gene lookup returns CDR1 SGHRS and CDR2 YFSETQ. The V end lost 2 bases, the J end lost 8 bases, and 7 bases lay between the germline ends. The CDR3 DNA reads TGCGCCAGCAGCTTCGAAGGGGAAGCTTTCTTT. Protein product: CASSFEGEAFF.

The V gene is TRBV19, the J gene TRBJ2-7; TRBD1 matches 7 bases. Germline CDR1 and CDR2: LNHDA and SQIVND (reference sequence). The CDR3 length is 17 residues. V lost 3 bases, J lost 3 bases, and 14 bases stayed unmatched. The DNA for the CDR3 is TGTGCCAGTAGTATCGGAACTACGACAGGGCTAAACTACGAGCAGTACTTC. This encodes CASSIGTTTGLNYEQYF.

This clonotype was seen more than once but under ten times. The gene calls are TRBV10-3 and TRBJ2-3; D ambiguous. There are 12 residues in the CDR3. V gave up 6 bases and J gave up 4 bases, with 8 bases separating them. CDR1 and CDR2 (germline): ENHRY, SYGVKD. The CDR3 here is CAISAVPDTQYF. In DNA form, the CDR3 reads TGTGCCATCAGCGCTGTACCAGATACGCAGTATTTT.

This clonotype was observed many times. The J gene is TRBJ2-1, the V gene TRBV11-2, with 8 bases identical to TRBD1. The germline CDR1 and CDR2 sequences are SGHAT and FQNNGV. The CDR3 runs to 17 residues. The V gene end was trimmed by 2 bases and the J gene end by 10 bases; junction bases not matched to a gene: 16. In DNA form, the CDR3 reads TGTGCCAGCAGCTTACAAAGTCGGGCAGACAGGGGATGGGAGCAGTTCTTC. It specifies CASSLQSRADRGWEQFF.

V is TRBV14 and J is TRBJ2-1, with 14 bases fitting TRBD2. The CDR3 totals 17 residues. Germline V lookup: CDR1 SGHDN, CDR2 FVKESK. Trimming took 5 bases from V and 3 from J; bases not matched to a gene: 6. CDR3 in amino acids: CASSKLTSGRDYNEQFF. Here the CDR3 DNA reads TGTGCCAGCAGCAAACTGACTAGCGGGAGGGACTACAATGAGCAGTTCTTC.

A word on this clonotype: A read error may explain this, as a much larger clone is one base away. The CDR3 reads CASSSQTGSYERYF. The CDR3 DNA reads TGTGCCAGCAGCTCCCAGACAGGATCCTACGAGCGGTACTTC. This rearrangement joins TRBV7-9 to TRBJ2-7; TRBD1 might be the D (6 bases). The CDR3 extends over 14 amino acids. In germline, CDR1 is SEHNR, CDR2 FQNEAQ (reference sequence).

The CDR3 DNA reads TGCGCCAGCAGCTCCTCCCCGGGTTACGAACTGACTTTC. Its protein product is CASSSSPGYELTF. J is TRBJ2-6 and V is TRBV5-1; no firm D call. Germline assignment: CDR1 SGHRS and CDR2 YFSETQ. V lost 3 bases and J lost 16, with 17 bases in between. CDR3 length: 13 residues.

In this sample, this clonotype turned up many times. The rearrangement links TRBV11-2 to TRBJ1-2, with D maybe TRBD1 (6 bases). The germline V gene has CDR1 SGHAT and CDR2 FQNNGV. The CDR3 contains 15 residues. V lost 4 bases to trimming and J lost 8 bases, with 20 bases between them. This CDR3 is CASSSPLPRGHGYTF. CDR3 coding DNA: TGTGCCAGCAGCTCCCCTCTTCCGCGGGGGCACGGCTACACCTTC.

This clonotype has at least ten counts. V gene TRBV5-1 combines with J gene TRBJ2-1; D may be TRBD2 (5 bases). V lost 0 bases, J lost 0 bases, and 10 bases lay in between. The CDR3 extends over 16 amino acids. CDR1 and CDR2 from the germline V gene are SGHRS and YFSETQ. The CDR3: CASSLALAGSYNEQFF. DNA of the CDR3: TGCGCCAGCAGCTTGGCTCTGGCGGGCTCCTACAATGAGCAGTTCTTC.

This clonotype was seen ten or more times. J is TRBJ2-1 and V is TRBV20-1, with TRBD2 identical over 9 bases. Germline CDR1 is DFQATT and CDR2 is SNEGSKA (reference sequence). The CDR3 consists of 15 residues. J was trimmed by 4 bases and V by 4 bases; bases with no gene match: 8. CDR3 loop: CSAKTSGAPYNEQFF. The CDR3 region has the DNA TGCAGTGCTAAGACTAGCGGAGCCCCTTACAATGAGCAGTTCTTC.

There are a few counts of this clonotype. One junction end does not reproduce the germline sequence, and a read error may be involved. The chain couples TRBV5-1 to TRBJ2-1; D is tentatively TRBD1 or TRBD2 (5 bases each). Germline assignment: CDR1 SGHRS and CDR2 YFSETQ. The length of the CDR3 is 19 residues. The CDR3 here is CASSLPIFSHRDGYNAQFF. The CDR3 DNA is TGCGCCAGCAGCTTGCCGATATTCTCGCACCGGGACGGGTACAATGCGCAGTTCTTC.